The sequence of this T cell receptor beta chain was determined in a study of T cell changes during pregnancy in multiple sclerosis. Assay used: immunoSEQ multiplex PCR; TCRdb lists only in-frame clones, some missing. The sample includes 30,000 to 45,000 clones, 88% seen only once; the top ten take 0.9% to 1.5%. This CDR3 is 16 amino acids long. The V segment lost 5 bases and the J segment 4 bases; nucleotides outside the gene matches: 13. Germline CDR1 is KGHSH and CDR2 is LQKENI. V gene TRBV18 combines with J gene TRBJ1-1, with 7 bases aligning to TRBD1. The TCR was taken from a female donor with multiple sclerosis, enrolled in a pregnancy study. The sample consisted of CD4+ T cells from peripheral blood mononuclear cells, taken before pregnancy. The CDR3 DNA is TGTGCCAGCTCAGGACCAACAGGGGATCTCGCCACTGAAGCTTTCTTT. Protein: CASSGPTGDLATEAFF.